The clone carrying this T cell receptor (beta chain) appeared many times. The antigen is undetermined. The data were taken from a study of prognosis after radiotherapy for stage I lung cancer. Looking at the study overall: SBRT was given in 3 to 5 fractions at a biologically effective dose of at least 100 Gy as radiotherapy. Findings and caveats of the study: Diminished Shannon entropy following stereotactic body radiation therapy characterized patients who developed distant metastases.

Researchers took six milliliters of peripheral blood at each of two time points. CDR3 length: 17 amino acids. CDR1 and CDR2 (germline): LGHNA, YSLEER. J was trimmed by 2 bases and V by 0 bases; bases with no gene match: 8. From genomic DNA, TCR beta CDR3 was amplified by two-round multiplex PCR. With primers specific to each TRBV and TRBJ gene, the first-round PCR was performed. For its second round, the PCR relied on universal primers. TCRdb recomputed calls from the multiplex PCR reads with MiXCR, one row per CDR3 protein. Found here are roughly 17,000 distinct CDR3 sequences, over 25% of them singletons; the top ten hold roughly a third.

Here the sequenced sample was PBMCs, taken before or after stereotactic body radiation therapy (not recorded which). This sequence originates from a donor aged 50 or older with non-small cell lung cancer. The rearrangement joins TRBV4-3 to TRBJ2-3; TRBD2 matches 7 bases. This CDR3 is CASSQDGNSGYTDTQYF. The CDR3 nucleotides are TGCGCCAGCAGCCAAGATGGTAATAGCGGGTACACAGATACGCAGTATTTT.